This entry describes one TCR beta chain. This clonotype was observed at least ten times. Its recognized antigen is unknown. No base quality information exists; no much larger clone differs at one position. Sequencing instrument: Illumina HiSeq 2500. Quantitative 5'-RACE with molecular barcodes was used to prepare TCR beta libraries. The paper's processing steps were these. To identify disease-linked TCR variants, a new computational method was used, one built on a probabilistic model of VDJ rearrangement. TCRdb passed the public sequencing reads through fastp at Q25 and MiXCR, retaining productive beta sequences. Records with the same CDR3 protein are collapsed into one entry carrying the most frequent genes and DNA. It is TCRdb's table, rather than the study itself, that gives the V and J calls and clone size. The sample table lists around 490,000 distinct CDR3 sequences, approximately 5.3% of them with a count of one. Under 4.5% of the sample comes from the top ten.

Counted from cysteine to phenylalanine, this CDR3 has 13 amino acids. The kept DNA is CDR3 alone, 39 bases in frame from the first base. The germline V gene supplies CDR1 KGHSH and CDR2 LQKENI. V is pared back by 2 bases and J by 2 bases, with 5 bases lying between the germline termini. This specimen belongs to a study of CD8 T cells in ankylosing spondylitis (dated by TCRdb to about 2017). For the study in its entirety: The study set out to find disease-linked TCR variants by profiling T cell receptor beta repertoires in ankylosing spondylitis patients and healthy donors. The whole study cohort included 85 to 120 healthy donors and 25 ankylosing spondylitis patients. Samples of peripheral blood were taken, and for ankylosing spondylitis patients, synovial fluid was collected as well. Overall results and qualifications from the work: Significant enrichment of the disease-linked clones was reported in matched synovial fluid samples from ankylosing spondylitis patients. Some TCR beta motif variants had previously been reported in synovial fluid and blood of reactive arthritis patients, which suggested common disease-initiation mechanisms. The disease-linked clones had a CD8+ phenotype and were found at relatively low frequencies in peripheral blood. A TCR beta motif of about 8 highly homologous amino acid variants appeared characteristic of blood from ankylosing spondylitis patients.

The sample taken for sequencing was blood, either unsorted or a sorted T cell fraction (not recorded which). The TCR originated in a male donor with ankylosing spondylitis. The chain is assembled from TRBV18 and TRBJ2-3, with the D gene uncertain. The CDR3 loop reads CASSPKSTDTQYF. The DNA sequence is TGTGCCAGCTCACCAAAATCCACAGATACGCAGTATTTT.